These T cell receptor beta chains were read from a single sample in a study of shared clonotypes between healthy human individuals. Measured with immunoSEQ multiplex PCR; TCRdb has only the in-frame clones, and not every one. The repertoire holds 850,000 to 1,200,000 clones, with 75% as singletons. The sequencing input was memory CD4+ T cells sorted from blood. Receptors were obtained from a man aged 18 to 29 in good health. Each CDR3 is given with its conserved first and last residue. D genes are given only for firm matches. Rows may omit the clone size; those that give it use once, few, many or a size class.

cdr3_nt: TGCGCCAGCAGCTTGGCGGGGGAGACCTACAATGAGCAGTTCTTC; cdr3_aa: CASSLAGETYNEQFF; d_call: NA; j_call: TRBJ2-1; clone_size: NA; v_call: TRBV5-1
cdr3_nt: TGTGCCATCAGTGAGTCAGTGGGACGGATAACTGAAGCTTTCTTT; cdr3_aa: CAISESVGRITEAFF; d_call: NA; j_call: TRBJ1-1; clone_size: NA; v_call: TRBV10-3
cdr3_nt: TGTGCCAGCTCGCCCAGGGACTCTGGCTCCTACAATGAGCAGTTCTTC; cdr3_aa: CASSPRDSGSYNEQFF; d_call: NA; j_call: TRBJ2-1; clone_size: NA; v_call: TRBV18
cdr3_nt: TGTGCCAGCAGCTTAGGAACTAGCGGGAGGCCACAAGAGACCCAGTACTTC; cdr3_aa: CASSLGTSGRPQETQYF; d_call: TRBD2; j_call: TRBJ2-5; clone_size: NA; v_call: TRBV13
cdr3_nt: TGTGCCAGCAGTTCAGTCGGGGGCTACACCTTC; cdr3_aa: CASSSVGGYTF; d_call: NA; j_call: TRBJ1-2; clone_size: once; v_call: TRBV28
cdr3_nt: TGTGCCAGCAGTTTATCGACGACTCAGCCCCAGCATTTT; cdr3_aa: CASSLSTTQPQHF; d_call: NA; j_call: TRBJ1-5; clone_size: NA; v_call: TRBV27
cdr3_nt: TGTGCCAGCAGTTCCCCGCTAGCGGGAGTTTCCTACGAGCAGTACTTC; cdr3_aa: CASSSPLAGVSYEQYF; d_call: TRBD2; j_call: TRBJ2-7; clone_size: NA; v_call: TRBV6-9
cdr3_nt: TGTGCCATCAGTGCCGGGGAGACCACTGAAGCTTTCTTT; cdr3_aa: CAISAGETTEAFF; d_call: NA; j_call: TRBJ1-1; clone_size: NA; v_call: TRBV10-3
cdr3_nt: TGTGCCAGCAGCGTATCCCTTTACGAGCAGTACTTC; cdr3_aa: CASSVSLYEQYF; d_call: NA; j_call: TRBJ2-7; clone_size: NA; v_call: TRBV9
cdr3_nt: TGTGCCAGCACCGGACAGGGTCGGGAGACCCAGTACTTC; cdr3_aa: CASTGQGRETQYF; d_call: TRBD1; j_call: TRBJ2-5; clone_size: NA; v_call: TRBV2
cdr3_nt: TGTGCCAGCAGTTTAGAATTTGGGACATCGAACACTGAAGCTTTCTTT; cdr3_aa: CASSLEFGTSNTEAFF; d_call: NA; j_call: TRBJ1-1; clone_size: few; v_call: TRBV28
cdr3_nt: TGTGCCAGCAGCTTTGACGGGAGGCCCACCGGGGAGCTGTTTTTT; cdr3_aa: CASSFDGRPTGELFF; d_call: TRBD2; j_call: TRBJ2-2; clone_size: NA; v_call: TRBV11-2
cdr3_nt: TGTGCCATCAGGGGACAGGCCGACTCCTACGAGCAGTACTTC; cdr3_aa: CAIRGQADSYEQYF; d_call: TRBD1; j_call: TRBJ2-7; clone_size: few; v_call: TRBV10-3
cdr3_nt: TGTGCCAGCAGTTACATAGCGGGCGGTGATACGCAGTATTTT; cdr3_aa: CASSYIAGGDTQYF; d_call: TRBD2; j_call: TRBJ2-3; clone_size: NA; v_call: TRBV6-5
cdr3_nt: TGTGCCAGCAGTGGAGGAAGGGCGCCAGGCTCCTATAATTCACCCCTCCACTTT; cdr3_aa: CASSGGRAPGSYNSPLHF; d_call: NA; j_call: TRBJ1-6; clone_size: NA; v_call: TRBV6-4
cdr3_nt: TGCGCCAGCAGCCCCCAAGGTCCGGGGGGGAACACTCTTGCCAAAAACATTCAGTACTTC; cdr3_aa: CASSPQGPGGNTLAKNIQYF; d_call: TRBD2; j_call: TRBJ2-4; clone_size: NA; v_call: TRBV4-1
cdr3_nt: TGTGCCAGCAGACCGACTAGCGGGGGGGCCAATGAGCAGTTCTTC; cdr3_aa: CASRPTSGGANEQFF; d_call: TRBD2; j_call: TRBJ2-1; clone_size: NA; v_call: TRBV7-6
cdr3_nt: TGCGCCAGCAGCCGTCCGGACACGTACAATGAGCAGTTCTTC; cdr3_aa: CASSRPDTYNEQFF; d_call: NA; j_call: TRBJ2-1; clone_size: NA; v_call: TRBV5-1
cdr3_nt: TGTGCCAGTAGTATTTCCGGGGGGCTCGACTACGAGCAGTACTTC; cdr3_aa: CASSISGGLDYEQYF; d_call: NA; j_call: TRBJ2-7; clone_size: NA; v_call: TRBV19
cdr3_nt: TGTGCCAGCAGGGCAAGACAGGCGCAGTTCTCTGGGGCCAACGTCCTGACTTTC; cdr3_aa: CASRARQAQFSGANVLTF; d_call: NA; j_call: TRBJ2-6; clone_size: NA; v_call: TRBV2
cdr3_nt: TGTGCCAGCAGCCAAGATTACGGATTGAACACTGAAGCTTTCTTT; cdr3_aa: CASSQDYGLNTEAFF; d_call: NA; j_call: TRBJ1-1; clone_size: NA; v_call: TRBV4-2
cdr3_nt: TGTGCCTGGACCTACAGTAACACTGAAGCTTTCTTT; cdr3_aa: CAWTYSNTEAFF; d_call: NA; j_call: TRBJ1-1; clone_size: NA; v_call: TRBV30
cdr3_nt: TGTGCCAGCAGTCTCTCACAGGGGGCGCGCAATTCACCCCTCCACTTT; cdr3_aa: CASSLSQGARNSPLHF; d_call: TRBD1; j_call: TRBJ1-6; clone_size: NA; v_call: TRBV28
cdr3_nt: TGTGCCAGCAGCTTCCACTCGGGGGTCACCGGGGAGCTGTTTTTT; cdr3_aa: CASSFHSGVTGELFF; d_call: NA; j_call: TRBJ2-2; clone_size: few; v_call: TRBV7-9
cdr3_nt: TGTGCCAGCAGGGAGACCCGGGACCGCCTTTGGGGTCAGCCCCAGCATTTT; cdr3_aa: CASRETRDRLWGQPQHF; d_call: NA; j_call: TRBJ1-5; clone_size: NA; v_call: TRBV2
cdr3_nt: TGTGCCAGCAGCTTCTACAGGGGGAAGGCAGATACGCAGTATTTT; cdr3_aa: CASSFYRGKADTQYF; d_call: TRBD1; j_call: TRBJ2-3; clone_size: NA; v_call: TRBV5-5
cdr3_nt: TGTGCCAGCAGTCCCTGGGACAGACGGGAAGAGACCCAGTACTTC; cdr3_aa: CASSPWDRREETQYF; d_call: TRBD1; j_call: TRBJ2-5; clone_size: once; v_call: TRBV27
cdr3_nt: TGTGCCAGCACCCGAGGACAGGGGAACATTCAGTACTTC; cdr3_aa: CASTRGQGNIQYF; d_call: TRBD1; j_call: TRBJ2-4; clone_size: NA; v_call: TRBV6-5
cdr3_nt: TGTGCCAGCAGTGAAGTAAGAGGGAGGGACAATCAGCCCCAGCATTTT; cdr3_aa: CASSEVRGRDNQPQHF; d_call: NA; j_call: TRBJ1-5; clone_size: NA; v_call: TRBV6-1
cdr3_nt: TGTGCCAGCAGCCCCCTGTCAGGGAAAAATTCACCCCTCCACTTT; cdr3_aa: CASSPLSGKNSPLHF; d_call: NA; j_call: TRBJ1-6; clone_size: once; v_call: TRBV5-5
cdr3_nt: TGCGCCAGCAGCTTATCGAGGGCTCAAGAGACCCAGTACTTC; cdr3_aa: CASSLSRAQETQYF; d_call: NA; j_call: TRBJ2-5; clone_size: NA; v_call: TRBV4-3
cdr3_nt: TGTGCCAGCAGTTTATATGGGCAGAACGAGCAGTACTTC; cdr3_aa: CASSLYGQNEQYF; d_call: NA; j_call: TRBJ2-7; clone_size: NA; v_call: TRBV27
cdr3_nt: TGTGCCAGTAGTATGCCGGGAAAGAATGAAAAACTGTTTTTT; cdr3_aa: CASSMPGKNEKLFF; d_call: NA; j_call: TRBJ1-4; clone_size: NA; v_call: TRBV19
cdr3_nt: TGTGCCAGCAGCCCCCTTCGCCGGGTCTCCGGGGAGCTGTTTTTT; cdr3_aa: CASSPLRRVSGELFF; d_call: NA; j_call: TRBJ2-2; clone_size: few; v_call: TRBV7-2
cdr3_nt: TGCGCCAGCAGCTTGTTTCTGGGTTGGGAGCAGTACTTC; cdr3_aa: CASSLFLGWEQYF; d_call: NA; j_call: TRBJ2-7; clone_size: NA; v_call: TRBV5-1
cdr3_nt: TGTGCCAGCAGCAGAGGGGGACAGGTTAACAATGAGCAGTTCTTC; cdr3_aa: CASSRGGQVNNEQFF; d_call: TRBD1; j_call: TRBJ2-1; clone_size: NA; v_call: TRBV7-2
cdr3_nt: TGTGCCTGGAGTGGGGCAGCGGCACACCTTGGCTACACCTTC; cdr3_aa: CAWSGAAAHLGYTF; d_call: NA; j_call: TRBJ1-2; clone_size: NA; v_call: TRBV30
cdr3_nt: TGTGCCAGTAGTCCTAGCGGGGGGACCTACGAGCAGTACTTC; cdr3_aa: CASSPSGGTYEQYF; d_call: TRBD2; j_call: TRBJ2-7; clone_size: NA; v_call: TRBV19
cdr3_nt: TGTGCCAGCAGTTTATCGACTCAGCCCCAGCATTTT; cdr3_aa: CASSLSTQPQHF; d_call: NA; j_call: TRBJ1-5; clone_size: few; v_call: TRBV28
cdr3_nt: TGTGCCAGCAGTCTTGGGAGGAGCACAGATACGCAGTATTTT; cdr3_aa: CASSLGRSTDTQYF; d_call: NA; j_call: TRBJ2-3; clone_size: NA; v_call: TRBV27
cdr3_nt: TGCGCCAGCAGCCAAGAATTTCGGGGAGTGGGGACCCAGTACTTC; cdr3_aa: CASSQEFRGVGTQYF; d_call: NA; j_call: TRBJ2-5; clone_size: many; v_call: TRBV4-3
cdr3_nt: TGCAGCACAAGGAGGGCAGGGAGAACGGAGACCCAGTACTTC; cdr3_aa: CSTRRAGRTETQYF; d_call: NA; j_call: TRBJ2-5; clone_size: NA; v_call: TRBV29-1
cdr3_nt: TGTGCCAGCAGCCTGGGACAGGGGTATAATTCACCCCTCCACTTT; cdr3_aa: CASSLGQGYNSPLHF; d_call: TRBD1; j_call: TRBJ1-6; clone_size: NA; v_call: TRBV5-4
cdr3_nt: TGTGCCAGCAGCTTACAAGGGGCGTCCGGGGAGCTGTTTTTT; cdr3_aa: CASSLQGASGELFF; d_call: NA; j_call: TRBJ2-2; clone_size: few; v_call: TRBV7-3
cdr3_nt: TGCGCCAGCAGCCAGGTTAGCGGGAGTCTCAAGGAGTACAATGAGCAGTTCTTC; cdr3_aa: CASSQVSGSLKEYNEQFF; d_call: TRBD2; j_call: TRBJ2-1; clone_size: NA; v_call: TRBV4-1
cdr3_nt: TGTGCCAGCAGATTACAGGGTGGTCAGCCCCAGCATTTT; cdr3_aa: CASRLQGGQPQHF; d_call: NA; j_call: TRBJ1-5; clone_size: NA; v_call: TRBV6-1
cdr3_nt: TGTGCCAGCAGTCTGAAGGAGGGTGTTAATGAGCAGTTCTTC; cdr3_aa: CASSLKEGVNEQFF; d_call: NA; j_call: TRBJ2-1; clone_size: few; v_call: TRBV5-4
cdr3_nt: TGTGCCAGCAGCTCGGGGCTGGAGCAGTTCTTC; cdr3_aa: CASSSGLEQFF; d_call: NA; j_call: TRBJ2-1; clone_size: NA; v_call: TRBV11-3
cdr3_nt: TGTGCCAGCAGCCCAGCCGACAGTGTGAACACTGAAGCTTTCTTT; cdr3_aa: CASSPADSVNTEAFF; d_call: NA; j_call: TRBJ1-1; clone_size: NA; v_call: TRBV7-8
cdr3_nt: TGTGCCAGCAGTCCCGACAGGGGGACTGAAGCTTTCTTT; cdr3_aa: CASSPDRGTEAFF; d_call: TRBD1; j_call: TRBJ1-1; clone_size: NA; v_call: TRBV11-2